This TCR beta chain was identified in a study of T cell changes during pregnancy in multiple sclerosis. Method: immunoSEQ multiplex PCR; TCRdb's copy keeps in-frame clones and lacks some. In the table there are around 35,000 clones, approximately 90% of which are singletons. This CDR3 comprises 14 residues. Germline CDR1 SEHNR, CDR2 FQNEAQ (reference sequence). V lost 7 bases, J lost 6 bases, and 9 bases stayed unmatched. The clonotype was recovered from a female donor with multiple sclerosis, enrolled in a pregnancy study. This chain joins TRBV7-9 and TRBJ2-1; 7 nucleotides match TRBD2. The starting material was CD8+ T cells from peripheral blood mononuclear cells, obtained in the first trimester of pregnancy. The CDR3 DNA reads as TGTGCCAGCACTATAGCGGGTTCGGTCAATGAGCAGTTCTTC. Translated: CASTIAGSVNEQFF.